This entry features one TCR beta chain sequence. These data belong to a study of T-cell reconstitution after alpha-beta-depleted transplantation in children. The CDR3 loop spans 14 amino acids. The germline V and J ends were trimmed by 1 base and 10 bases, with 20 bases remaining between them. In germline, CDR1 is DFQATT, CDR2 SNEGSKA (reference sequence). The authors prepared the TCRbeta library with unique molecular identifiers. One entry per CDR3 protein results from TCRdb running MiXCR on the PCR reads. The sample shows hundreds of thousands of distinct CDR3 sequences, more than 20% of them seen only once.

Sequences were derived from PBMCs, mostly from graft donor cells, sampled 360 days after TCRalphabeta/CD19-depleted stem cell transplant. This clonotype was sampled from a female patient aged 2-9 years who had a stem cell transplant for congenital amegakaryocytic thrombocytopenia, so the T cells may come from the graft donor. The V call is TRBV20-1, the J call TRBJ2-7; D is possibly TRBD1 (6 bases). CDR3 DNA: TGCAGTGCTAGAGTAGGGTCGAAGCCGGGACACCAGTACTTC. It translates to CSARVGSKPGHQYF.